This TCR beta chain was profiled in a study of blood T cell repertoires in COVID-19. Sequencing used immunoSEQ multiplex PCR; TCRdb keeps in-frame clones, though not all of them. Among over 90,000 clones, about four fifths were seen once, and the ten largest hold approximately 4.5%. Sequenced sample: peripheral blood. This sequence originates from a human donor in a cohort sampled during active COVID-19.

The CDR3 DNA reads as TGTGCCAGCAGCGCCCGACTAGCCTCAGTCACAGATACGCAGTATTTT. It codes for CASSARLASVTDTQYF. This chain joins TRBV9 and TRBJ2-3; the match to TRBD2 covers 7 bases. The CDR3 runs to 16 residues. V dropped 3 bases and J dropped 2; count of bases not matched to a gene: 9. The germline gives CDR1 SGDLS, CDR2 YYNGEE.